The entry that follows covers one TCR beta chain sequence. The CDR3 extends over 13 amino acids. Germline CDR1 is MDHEN and CDR2 is SYDVKM. V lost 2 bases and J lost 8, with 10 bases in between. TCRdb's table, derived via immunoSEQ multiplex PCR, lists solely in-frame clones and lacks some. Among under 75,000 clones listed, around 90% were seen once. The sample belongs to a study of OX40 agonist ivuxolimab in advanced cancers. The sequencing here drew on CD4+ or CD8+ T cells sorted from blood, taken in a trial of the OX40 agonist ivuxolimab. The receptor was derived from an adult with an advanced solid tumor such as melanoma, head and neck, liver or kidney cancer. The rearrangement joins TRBV28 to TRBJ2-1; D remains unclear. The CDR3 is CASSLSGGYEQFF. CDR3 nucleotide sequence: TGTGCCAGCAGTTTAAGTGGTGGTTATGAGCAGTTCTTC.